Below, one T cell receptor beta chain is given with its context. The data belong to a study of control samples from healthy donors and cancer patients. Generated by immunoSEQ multiplex PCR, the TCRdb table keeps only in-frame clones and is missing some. The repertoire holds approximately 100,000 clones, with around 89% as singletons. Germline loops: CDR1 SGHAT, CDR2 FQNNGV. The CDR3 totals 16 residues. V was pared by 5 bases and J by 3 bases, with 18 bases between. V usage is TRBV11-2 and J usage is TRBJ2-3; either TRBD1 or TRBD2 may supply D (5 bases each). Sequencing was carried out using blood. This clonotype originated in a man aged 25 to 45 in good health. The CDR3 bases are TGTGCCAGCAGCGGTTGGGGCGCGACGGGGACAGATACGCAGTATTTT. Protein product: CASSGWGATGTDTQYF.